These 8 T cell receptor beta chains came from one sample sequenced in a study of T cell changes during pregnancy in multiple sclerosis. The protocol was immunoSEQ multiplex PCR, while the TCRdb copy is restricted to in-frame clones and leaves out a portion. The profile covers 93,000 or so clones, with approximately 90% appearing a single time and about 0.89% taken by the ten largest. Sequencing used peripheral blood, obtained after pregnancy. These receptors were taken from a female donor with multiple sclerosis, enrolled in a pregnancy study.

The V and J genes are TRBV2 and TRBJ1-5, with D maybe TRBD1 (6 bases). The V gene lost 5 bases and the J gene lost 7 bases, with 15 bases spanning the gap. Germline V CDR1 and CDR2: SNHLY, FYNNEI. The length of the CDR3 is 14 residues. DNA of the CDR3: TGTGCCAGCAGTCGGTTACAGGGCGGGCAGCCCCAGCATTTT. It encodes CASSRLQGGQPQHF.

J is TRBJ2-7 and V is TRBV7-9; TRBD1 matches 8 bases. The germline CDR1 and CDR2 sequences are SEHNR and FQNEAQ (reference sequence). This CDR3 comprises 13 residues. With 7 bases clipped from V and 6 bases from J, the junction kept 8 bases outside the gene matches. The CDR3 DNA reads as TGTGCCAGCAACGACAGGGGCGTAGCCGAGCAGTACTTC. Amino acids: CASNDRGVAEQYF.

V is TRBV15 and J is TRBJ2-1; 11 positions match TRBD2. Losses at the gene ends were 5 bases for V and 7 bases for J; bases not matched to a gene: 10. Germline V lookup: CDR1 LNHNV, CDR2 YYDKDF (reference sequence). The CDR3 contains 16 residues. CDR3 sequence (DNA): TGTGCCACCAGCCCTGAACTAGCGGGAGTTAGGAATGAGCAGTTCTTC. Translating gives CATSPELAGVRNEQFF.

This chain joins TRBV28 and TRBJ1-3; D perhaps matches TRBD1 (6 bases). V was trimmed by 3 bases and J by 4 bases, leaving 13 bases between them. CDR1 and CDR2 (germline): MDHEN, SYDVKM. The CDR3 spans 15 residues. CDR3 region: CASSLGAAGGNTIYF. The CDR3 coding sequence is TGTGCCAGCAGTTTGGGGGCGGCTGGCGGAAACACCATATATTTT.

The V gene is TRBV5-1, the J gene TRBJ1-1, with a tentative D call TRBD1 (5 bases). Deletions cut 3 bases from V and 3 bases from J, with 12 bases between. The CDR3 covers 14 residues. Germline V gene lookup returns CDR1 SGHRS and CDR2 YFSETQ. CDR3 bases: TGCGCCAGCAGCTATCAGGGTGGGGACACTGAAGCTTTCTTT. Protein: CASSYQGGDTEAFF.

This chain connects TRBV6-4 to TRBJ2-7, with 9 positions matching TRBD1. The CDR3 spans 16 residues. Trimming removed 5 bases from V and 0 bases from J; junction bases left unmatched: 8. The germline V gene encodes CDR1 MRHNA and CDR2 SNTAGT. CDR3 loop: CASSSKQGASSYEQYF. In DNA form, the CDR3 reads TGTGCCAGCAGTTCTAAACAGGGGGCGAGCTCCTACGAGCAGTACTTC.

The V gene is TRBV7-3, the J gene TRBJ2-6, with TRBD1 as a possible D gene (5 bases). Trimming left V 5 bases short and J 0 bases short, with 20 bases between. CDR1 and CDR2 from the germline V gene are SGHTA and FQGTGA. CDR3 length: 19 residues. The CDR3 sequence is CASSPHRGQGFSGANVLTF. The CDR3 region has the DNA TGTGCCAGCAGCCCTCACAGAGGTCAGGGCTTCTCTGGGGCCAACGTCCTGACTTTC. Full variable domain (remainder filled in from reference TRBV7-3 and TRBJ2-6): GAGVSQTPSNKVTEKGKYVELRCDPISGHTALYWYRQSLGQGPEFLIYFQGTGAADDSGLPNDRFFAVRPEGSVSTLKIQRTERGDSAVYLCASSPHRGQGFSGANVLTFGAGSRLTVL.

The chain carries TRBV5-8 and TRBJ2-7; 8 nucleotides align to TRBD2. Germline V gene data show CDR1 as SGHTS and CDR2 as YDEGEE. Germline trimming cut 2 bases from V and 0 bases from J; bases unmatched to any gene: 16. The length of the CDR3 is 19 residues. The DNA of the CDR3 is TGTGCCAGCAGCTTCCGGGGATGGGGGTTAGCGGGGACCTCCTACGAGCAGTACTTC. Residues: CASSFRGWGLAGTSYEQYF.